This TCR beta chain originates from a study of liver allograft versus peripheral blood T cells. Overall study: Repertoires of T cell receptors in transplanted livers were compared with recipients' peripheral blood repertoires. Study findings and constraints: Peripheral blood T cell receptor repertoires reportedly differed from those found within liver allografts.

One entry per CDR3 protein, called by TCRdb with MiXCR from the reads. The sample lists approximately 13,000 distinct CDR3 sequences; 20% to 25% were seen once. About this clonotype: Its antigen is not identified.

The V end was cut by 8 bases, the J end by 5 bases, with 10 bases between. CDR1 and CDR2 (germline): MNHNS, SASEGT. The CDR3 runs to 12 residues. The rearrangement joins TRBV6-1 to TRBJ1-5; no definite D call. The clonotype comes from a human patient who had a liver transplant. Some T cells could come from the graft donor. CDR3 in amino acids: CASQRRHQPQHF. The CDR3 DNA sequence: TGTGCCAGCCAACGACGGCATCAGCCCCAGCATTTT.